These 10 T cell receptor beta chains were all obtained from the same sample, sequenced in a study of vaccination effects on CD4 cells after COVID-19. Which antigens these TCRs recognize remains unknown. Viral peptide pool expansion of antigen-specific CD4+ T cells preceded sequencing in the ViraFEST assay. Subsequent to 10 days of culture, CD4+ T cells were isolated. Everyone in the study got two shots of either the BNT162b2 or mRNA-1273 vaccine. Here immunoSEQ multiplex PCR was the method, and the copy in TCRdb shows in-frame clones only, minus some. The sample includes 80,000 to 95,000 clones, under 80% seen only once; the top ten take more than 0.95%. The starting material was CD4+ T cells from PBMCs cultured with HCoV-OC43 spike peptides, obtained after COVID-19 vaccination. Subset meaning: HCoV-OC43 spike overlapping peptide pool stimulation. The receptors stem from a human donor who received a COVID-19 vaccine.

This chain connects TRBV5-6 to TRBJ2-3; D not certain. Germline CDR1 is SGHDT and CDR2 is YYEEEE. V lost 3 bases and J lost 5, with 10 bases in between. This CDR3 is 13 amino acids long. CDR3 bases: TGTGCCAGCAGCTCTCCCCCGGGAGATACGCAGTATTTT. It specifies CASSSPPGDTQYF.

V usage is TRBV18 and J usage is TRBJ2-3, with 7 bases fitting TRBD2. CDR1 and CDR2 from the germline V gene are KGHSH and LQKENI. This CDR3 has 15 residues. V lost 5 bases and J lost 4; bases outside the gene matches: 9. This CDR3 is CASSGGGGLADTQYF. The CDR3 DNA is TGTGCCAGCTCAGGTGGCGGGGGTTTGGCAGATACGCAGTATTTT.

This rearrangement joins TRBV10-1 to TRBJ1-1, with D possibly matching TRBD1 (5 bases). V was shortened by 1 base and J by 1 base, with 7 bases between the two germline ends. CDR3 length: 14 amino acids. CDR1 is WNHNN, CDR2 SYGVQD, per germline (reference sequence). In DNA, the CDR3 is TGCGCCAGCAGTGAGTACGGGGGGAACACTGAAGCTTTCTTT. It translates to CASSEYGGNTEAFF.

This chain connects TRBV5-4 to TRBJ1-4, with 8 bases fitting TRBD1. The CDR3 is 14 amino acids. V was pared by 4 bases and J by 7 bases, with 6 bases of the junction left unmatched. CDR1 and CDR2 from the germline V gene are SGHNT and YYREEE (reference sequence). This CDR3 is CASSERTGLEKLFF. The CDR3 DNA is TGTGCCAGCAGCGAAAGGACAGGGCTTGAAAAACTGTTTTTT.

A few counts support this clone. Written as DNA, the CDR3 is TGTGCCAGCAGTTCCTTATCTAATTCACCCCTCCACTTT. Protein: CASSSLSNSPLHF. The chain uses TRBV12-3 or TRBV12-4 and TRBJ1-6; D gene ambiguous. This CDR3 region has 13 residues. With 4 bases removed from V and 6 bases from J, the gap between germline ends came to 7 bases.

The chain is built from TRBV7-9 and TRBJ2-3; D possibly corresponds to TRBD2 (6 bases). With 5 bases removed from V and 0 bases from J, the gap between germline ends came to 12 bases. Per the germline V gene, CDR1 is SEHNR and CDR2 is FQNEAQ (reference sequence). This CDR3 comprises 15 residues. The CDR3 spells CASSPPGGSTDTQYF. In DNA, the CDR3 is TGTGCCAGCAGCCCACCTGGGGGGAGCACAGATACGCAGTATTTT. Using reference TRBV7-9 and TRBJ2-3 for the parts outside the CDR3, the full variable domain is DTGVSQNPRHKITKRGQNVTFRCDPISEHNRLYWYRQTLGQGPEFLTYFQNEAQLEKSRLLSDRFSAERPKGSFSTLEIQRTEQGDSAMYLCASSPPGGSTDTQYFGPGTRLTVL.

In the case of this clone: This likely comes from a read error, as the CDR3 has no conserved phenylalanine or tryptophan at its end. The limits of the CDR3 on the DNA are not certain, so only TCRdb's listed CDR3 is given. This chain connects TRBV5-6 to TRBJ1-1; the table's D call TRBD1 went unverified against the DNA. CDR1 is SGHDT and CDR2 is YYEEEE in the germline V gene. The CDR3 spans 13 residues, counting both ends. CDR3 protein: CASSFGLQGLLNL.

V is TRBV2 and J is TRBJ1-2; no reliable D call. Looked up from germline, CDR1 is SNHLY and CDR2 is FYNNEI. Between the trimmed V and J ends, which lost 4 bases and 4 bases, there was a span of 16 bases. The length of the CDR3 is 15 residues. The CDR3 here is CASSGTLTPSYGYTF. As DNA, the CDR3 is TGTGCCAGCAGTGGGACCCTCACACCTAGCTATGGCTACACCTTC.

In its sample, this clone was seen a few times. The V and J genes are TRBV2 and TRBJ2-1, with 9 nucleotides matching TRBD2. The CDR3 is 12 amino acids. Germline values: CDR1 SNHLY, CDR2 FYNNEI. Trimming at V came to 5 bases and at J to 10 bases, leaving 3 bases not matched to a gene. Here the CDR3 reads CASSYLAGEQFF. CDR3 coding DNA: TGTGCCAGCAGTTACCTAGCGGGGGAGCAGTTCTTC.

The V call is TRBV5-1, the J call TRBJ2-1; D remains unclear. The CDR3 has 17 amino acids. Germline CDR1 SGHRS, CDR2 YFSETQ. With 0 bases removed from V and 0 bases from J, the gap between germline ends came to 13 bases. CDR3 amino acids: CASSLEGGQSSYNEQFF. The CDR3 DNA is TGCGCCAGCAGCTTGGAGGGCGGCCAGAGCTCCTACAATGAGCAGTTCTTC. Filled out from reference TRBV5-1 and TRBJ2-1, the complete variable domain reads KAGVTQTPRYLIKTRGQQVTLSCSPISGHRSVSWYQQTPGQGLQFLFEYFSETQRNKGNFPGRFSGRQFSNSRSEMNVSTLELGDSALYLCASSLEGGQSSYNEQFFGPGTRLTVL.